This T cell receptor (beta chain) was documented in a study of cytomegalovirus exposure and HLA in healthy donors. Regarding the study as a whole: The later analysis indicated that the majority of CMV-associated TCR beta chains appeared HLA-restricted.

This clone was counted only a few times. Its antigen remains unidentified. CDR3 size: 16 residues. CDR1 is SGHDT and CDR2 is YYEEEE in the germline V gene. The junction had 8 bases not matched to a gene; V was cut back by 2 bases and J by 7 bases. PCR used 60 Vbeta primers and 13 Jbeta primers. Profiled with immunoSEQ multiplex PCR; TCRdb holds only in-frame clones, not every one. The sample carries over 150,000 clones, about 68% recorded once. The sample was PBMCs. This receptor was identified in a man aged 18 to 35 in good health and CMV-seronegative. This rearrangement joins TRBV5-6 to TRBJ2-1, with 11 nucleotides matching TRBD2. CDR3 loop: CASSLFTSGRGNEQFF. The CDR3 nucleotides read TGTGCCAGCAGCTTATTTACTAGCGGGAGAGGTAATGAGCAGTTCTTC.